These 30 T cell receptor beta chains originate from one sample sequenced in a study of blood T cell repertoires in COVID-19. Data came from immunoSEQ multiplex PCR; TCRdb stores just in-frame clones and leaves some out. The sample lists around 450,000 clones, about 89% occurring once. The sequenced sample consisted of peripheral blood. These receptors all come from a woman under 40 with acute or convalescent COVID-19.

The chain combines TRBV12-3 or TRBV12-4 with TRBJ2-4; the match to TRBD2 covers 7 bases. The CDR3 has 12 residues. With 1 base clipped from V and 9 bases from J, the junction kept 0 bases outside the gene matches. The CDR3 nucleotides read TGTGCCAGCAGTTTAGGGGGGGGCATTCAGTACTTC. Amino acid sequence: CASSLGGGIQYF.

CDR3 sequence: CASSFPTMTVEAFF. The CDR3 nucleotides are TGTGCCAGCAGCTTTCCTACTATGACAGTTGAAGCTTTCTTT. V is TRBV7-2 and J is TRBJ1-1; possible D gene TRBD1, 5 bases. CDR1 SGHTA and CDR2 FQGNSA come from the germline V gene. There are 14 residues in the CDR3. The germline V and J ends were trimmed by 3 bases and 7 bases, with 15 bases remaining between them.

The CDR3 sequence: CASSTVPADGYTF. CDR3 sequence (DNA): TGTGCCAGCAGCACAGTACCCGCTGATGGCTACACCTTC. The chain couples TRBV5-4 to TRBJ1-2; D uncertain. With 4 bases removed from V and 6 bases from J, the gap between germline ends came to 13 bases. This CDR3 has 13 amino acids. The germline V gene encodes CDR1 SGHNT and CDR2 YYREEE (reference sequence).

Remarks on this clone: Other DNA variants within this sample encode the same CDR3. The rearrangement joins TRBV5-1 to TRBJ1-4; D is possibly TRBD1 (6 bases). Trimming removed 0 bases at V and 8 bases at J, with 11 bases between. Looked up from germline, CDR1 is SGHRS and CDR2 is YFSETQ. CDR3 length: 14 amino acids. Here the CDR3 reads CASSLEGRGEKLFF. The CDR3 DNA follows: TGCGCCAGCAGCTTGGAGGGCAGGGGAGAAAAACTGTTTTTT.

CDR3 DNA: TGTGCCAGCACCAACCTGGGGGGACAGGGTGCGGGCTACACCTTC. This encodes CASTNLGGQGAGYTF. V and J are TRBV7-9 and TRBJ1-2; 9 nucleotides agree with TRBD1. The CDR3 runs 15 residues. Germline V gives CDR1 SEHNR, CDR2 FQNEAQ (reference sequence). V gave up 7 bases and J gave up 8 bases; unmatched junction bases: 14.

The J gene is TRBJ2-1, the V gene TRBV3-1 (or the pseudogene TRBV3-2), with D possibly matching TRBD2 (5 bases). Germline V CDR1 and CDR2: LGHDT, YNNKEL (reference sequence). The CDR3 totals 17 residues. Trimming removed 0 bases from V and 10 bases from J, with 22 bases in between. The CDR3 nucleotides read TGTGCCAGCAGCCAAGATCGCCCCCGAGCTGGAGAGGGCGAGCAGTTCTTC. Protein sequence: CASSQDRPRAGEGEQFF.

Written as DNA, the CDR3 is TGTGCCAGCAGTTTACGACAGGGTAGCCCCTACGAGCAGTACTTC. Protein product: CASSLRQGSPYEQYF. J is TRBJ2-7 and V is TRBV27; 7 bases line up with TRBD1. The germline CDR1 and CDR2 sequences are MNHEY and SMNVEV (reference sequence). The CDR3 consists of 15 residues. V lost 2 bases, J lost 2 bases, and 6 bases stayed unmatched.

This clone was observed a single time. The rearrangement uses TRBV3-1 (or the pseudogene TRBV3-2) and TRBJ2-3; D uncertain. Per germline, CDR1 LGHDT and CDR2 YNNKEL (reference sequence). Trimming removed 0 bases from V and 7 bases from J, with 8 bases in between. The CDR3 sequence is 13 residues long. In nucleotides, the CDR3 is TGTGCCAGCAGCCAAGACAACATACATACGCAGTATTTT. It specifies CASSQDNIHTQYF.

In this sample, this clone turned up a few times. The rearrangement joins TRBV6-6 to TRBJ2-1, with 9 bases lining up with TRBD2. Germline loops: CDR1 MNHNY, CDR2 SVGAGI (reference sequence). V shed 6 bases and J 5 bases; nucleotides not matched to a gene: 23. The CDR3 has 20 residues. The CDR3 region is CASSRPLRSQGLAQNNEQFF. The CDR3 DNA reads as TGTGCCAGCAGCCGCCCCTTGAGGAGCCAGGGACTAGCTCAGAACAATGAGCAGTTCTTC.

The chain has TRBV5-1 and TRBJ1-1; 10 nucleotides match TRBD1. This CDR3 contains 15 residues. Unmatched junction bases numbered 7, after V lost 3 bases and J lost 5 bases. CDR1 SGHRS and CDR2 YFSETQ come from the germline V gene. CDR3 coding DNA: TGCGCCAGCAGCTCCCTGACAGGGGGCTTTACTGAAGCTTTCTTT. The encoded protein is CASSSLTGGFTEAFF. The whole variable domain, filled in from reference TRBV5-1 and TRBJ1-1, reads KAGVTQTPRYLIKTRGQQVTLSCSPISGHRSVSWYQQTPGQGLQFLFEYFSETQRNKGNFPGRFSGRQFSNSRSEMNVSTLELGDSALYLCASSSLTGGFTEAFFGQGTRLTVV.

The V call is TRBV3-1 (or the pseudogene TRBV3-2), the J call TRBJ1-2; no clear D gene. Trimming removed 1 base from V and 3 bases from J, with 12 bases in between. Germline values: CDR1 LGHDT, CDR2 YNNKEL (reference sequence). This CDR3 has 15 residues. DNA for the CDR3: TGTGCCAGCAGCCAAGGTAGCCCTCGGGACTATGGCTACACCTTC. As protein: CASSQGSPRDYGYTF.

This clone has a handful of counts. The V gene is TRBV7-8, the J gene TRBJ2-7, with a tentative D call TRBD2 (7 bases). The CDR3 has 15 amino acids. From germline, CDR1 is SGHVS and CDR2 FQNEAQ. The germline V and J ends were trimmed by 5 bases and 8 bases, with 22 bases remaining between them. Written as DNA, the CDR3 is TGTGCCAGCAGCCCCTTCGAGGGGGGGCCTCTCAAGCAGTACTTC. This codes for CASSPFEGGPLKQYF.

The rearrangement links TRBV29-1 to TRBJ2-5; a weak D match, TRBD2 (6 bases). The CDR3 has 12 residues. Trimming took 7 bases from V and 5 from J, leaving 14 bases between them. Germline V gene data show CDR1 as SQVTM and CDR2 as ANQGSEA. The CDR3 protein is CSALGGMETQYF. CDR3 nucleotides: TGCAGCGCCTTGGGGGGAATGGAGACCCAGTACTTC.

This chain joins TRBV28 and TRBJ2-5; 7 nucleotides agree with TRBD1. From germline, CDR1 is MDHEN and CDR2 SYDVKM. The CDR3 contains 14 residues. J lost 4 bases, V lost 5 bases, and 7 bases had no gene match. The CDR3 here is CASSVDRVGETQYF. For the CDR3, the DNA is TGTGCCAGCAGTGTAGACAGGGTTGGAGAGACCCAGTACTTC. Looking up the rest from reference TRBV28 and TRBJ2-5 gives the full variable domain: DVKVTQSSRYLVKRTGEKVFLECVQDMDHENMFWYRQDPGLGLRLIYFSYDVKMKEKGDIPEGYSVSREKKERFSLILESASTNQTSMYLCASSVDRVGETQYFGPGTRLLVL.

This clone was seen only a few times. J is TRBJ2-3 and V is TRBV28, with TRBD2 identical over 9 bases. The CDR3 has 15 amino acids. The germline V gene has CDR1 MDHEN and CDR2 SYDVKM. V shed 7 bases and J 2 bases; nucleotides not matched to a gene: 7. CDR3 DNA: TGTGCCAGCACCCCAGCGGGGGGTTTCACAGATACGCAGTATTTT. Amino acid sequence: CASTPAGGFTDTQYF.

The chain carries TRBV30 and TRBJ2-5; 7 bases map to TRBD1. The CDR3 has 12 residues. J was trimmed by 3 bases and V by 5 bases; bases with no gene match: 3. CDR1 is GTSNPN, CDR2 SVGIG, per germline (reference sequence). The CDR3 DNA follows: TGTGCCTGGGGAACAGGGGAAGAGACCCAGTACTTC. As protein: CAWGTGEETQYF.

The V gene is TRBV29-1, the J gene TRBJ1-4; 7 nucleotides match TRBD1. With 4 bases clipped from V and 2 bases from J, the junction kept 4 bases outside the gene matches. The CDR3 is 14 residues long. In germline, CDR1 is SQVTM, CDR2 ANQGSEA. In DNA form, the CDR3 reads TGCAGCGTTGTGTGGGACAGCACTAATGAAAAACTGTTTTTT. Encoded protein: CSVVWDSTNEKLFF.

The gene calls are TRBV29-1 and TRBJ1-1, with D possibly TRBD1 on 6 matching bases. Germline CDR1 is SQVTM and CDR2 is ANQGSEA. Trimming pared 5 bases from V and 4 bases from J, leaving 14 bases between. The CDR3 consists of 13 residues. CDR3 nucleotides: TGCAGCGTTTCTTCTACAGGGCGCACTGAAGCTTTCTTT. It specifies CSVSSTGRTEAFF.

This clone has a handful of counts. The chain links TRBV2 to TRBJ1-1; D perhaps matches TRBD1 (5 bases). Per the germline V gene, CDR1 is SNHLY and CDR2 is FYNNEI. V was trimmed by 8 bases and J by 5 bases, leaving 18 bases between them. This CDR3 has 14 residues. Here the CDR3 reads CASRLIGVGTEAFF. The CDR3 DNA is TGTGCCAGCCGCTTAATAGGGGTAGGAACTGAAGCTTTCTTT.

This clone was detected only once. The chain couples TRBV4-1 to TRBJ2-5, with a tentative D call TRBD1 (6 bases). CDR1 is MGHRA, CDR2 YSYEKL, per germline. Trimming left V 0 bases short and J 5 bases short, with 10 bases between. CDR3 size: 14 residues. Written as DNA, the CDR3 is TGCGCCAGCAGCCAAGAGGGGGCTGGGGAGACCCAGTACTTC. Translating gives CASSQEGAGETQYF.

The genes are TRBV10-3 and TRBJ1-4, with a tentative D call TRBD1 (5 bases). This CDR3 has 11 residues. Germline V gene lookup returns CDR1 ENHRY and CDR2 SYGVKD. V was pared by 7 bases and J by 8 bases, with 8 bases between. The CDR3 bases are TGTGCCATCACAGGGCCGGAAAAACTGTTTTTT. Protein product: CAITGPEKLFF.

The rearrangement joins TRBV6-5 to TRBJ1-5; possible D gene TRBD1, 6 bases. The CDR3 is 13 residues long. Trimming left V 7 bases short and J 5 bases short, with 12 bases between. The germline CDR1 and CDR2 sequences are MNHEY and SVGAGI. The CDR3 DNA sequence: TGTGCCAGCACTAGGACAGAAGATCAGCCCCAGCATTTT. Translated, it gives CASTRTEDQPQHF.

The chain combines TRBV21-1 with TRBJ2-1; the table assigns TRBD2, which was not confirmed against the DNA. TRBV21-1 is a pseudogene segment. This CDR3 comprises 14 residues. The CDR3 protein is CASSKASEVDEQFF. CDR3 in DNA: TGTGCCAGCAGCAAAGCGAGCGAGGTCGATGAGCAGTTCTTC.

CDR3 sequence (DNA): TGCGCCAGCAGCTTCCGACAGCGTAACTATGGCTACACCTTC. Translation: CASSFRQRNYGYTF. The chain has TRBV5-1 and TRBJ1-2, with a possible D match to TRBD1 (5 bases). Between the trimmed V and J ends, which lost 2 bases and 1 base, there was a span of 9 bases. CDR3 length equals 14 residues. Germline V gene sequence: CDR1 SGHRS, CDR2 YFSETQ.

The chain joins TRBV18 to TRBJ1-1; perhaps TRBD1 as D (5 bases). The CDR3 length is 15 residues. V gave up 1 base and J gave up 7 bases, with 16 bases separating them. Germline CDR1 KGHSH, CDR2 LQKENI. CDR3: CASSPQGKGGGEAFF. DNA for the CDR3: TGTGCCAGCTCACCACAGGGCAAGGGCGGGGGTGAAGCTTTCTTT.

The J gene is TRBJ2-7, the V gene TRBV11-2, with 12 bases identical to TRBD2. CDR1 is SGHAT, CDR2 FQNNGV, per germline. With 5 bases clipped from V and 2 bases from J, the junction kept 16 bases outside the gene matches. CDR3 length equals 19 residues. CDR3 amino acids: CASSPGLAGGRRFTYEQYF. The CDR3 nucleotides read TGTGCCAGCAGCCCCGGGCTAGCGGGGGGGCGGCGATTTACCTACGAGCAGTACTTC.

This clone was recorded a few times. Other nucleotide sequences from this sample produce the same CDR3. V usage is TRBV4-2 and J usage is TRBJ2-3, with TRBD2 identical over 9 bases. Per the germline V gene, CDR1 is LGHNA and CDR2 is YNFKEQ. This CDR3 is built from 17 residues. Unmatched junction bases numbered 12, after V lost 2 bases and J lost 6 bases. The CDR3 DNA follows: TGTGCCAGCAGCCAAAGGGGAGGCGGGGGGGCTGGGGATACGCAGTATTTT. Translation gives CASSQRGGGGAGDTQYF.

V usage is TRBV7-2 and J usage is TRBJ1-5, with 9 bases aligning to TRBD1. V dropped 2 bases and J dropped 4; count of bases not matched to a gene: 6. Germline assignment: CDR1 SGHTA and CDR2 FQGNSA. The CDR3 runs 16 residues. The CDR3 nucleotides are TGTGCCAGCAGCTTATCAGGGACAGGGTGGAATCAGCCCCAGCATTTT. Translation gives CASSLSGTGWNQPQHF.

The V call is TRBV6-1, the J call TRBJ1-2; D is unresolved. The CDR3 runs 14 residues. CDR1 and CDR2 from the germline V gene are MNHNS and SASEGT. Trimming removed 0 bases from V and 4 bases from J, with 9 bases in between. The CDR3 loop reads CASSEAGGSYGYTF. CDR3 bases: TGTGCCAGCAGTGAAGCCGGCGGAAGCTATGGCTACACCTTC.

V usage is TRBV19 and J usage is TRBJ1-2; 7 bases fit TRBD1. Trimming removed 9 bases from V and 4 bases from J; junction bases left unmatched: 20. Germline loops: CDR1 LNHDA, CDR2 SQIVND (reference sequence). CDR3 length equals 17 residues. CDR3 sequence: CASGPGTVIIHSYGYTF. CDR3 coding DNA: TGTGCCAGCGGGCCCGGGACAGTTATTATACACTCCTATGGCTACACCTTC.